Detailed here is one T cell receptor beta chain. In germline, CDR1 is MNHEY, CDR2 SMNVEV (reference sequence). Trimming at V came to 2 bases and at J to 5 bases, leaving 0 bases not matched to a gene. The CDR3 totals 13 residues. Survey-level immunoSEQ sequencing profiled the TCR beta repertoire. Sequencing was performed with immunoSEQ multiplex PCR; in TCRdb, only in-frame clones are kept and a portion is missing. The table has about 68,000 clones, roughly 95% seen once; the top ten hold 3.5% to 5.5%. This receptor was identified in a man aged 35-49 years with rheumatoid arthritis. Sequencing was carried out using PBMCs. The chain is built from TRBV27 and TRBJ1-5; 7 bases are shared with TRBD1. This CDR3 reads CASSLQGDQPQHF. DNA for the CDR3: TGTGCCAGCAGTTTACAGGGGGATCAGCCCCAGCATTTT.